Below, 7 T cell receptor beta chains from the same sample are listed, as sequenced in a study of blood T cell repertoires in COVID-19. Some clones are missing from TCRdb's copy, which holds only in-frame ones; the method was immunoSEQ multiplex PCR. Altogether tens of thousands of clones are present, roughly nine tenths being singletons, with the ten largest covering about 1.6%. The material sequenced was peripheral blood. These receptor sequences come from a man aged 60 to 69 with acute or convalescent COVID-19.

The rearrangement uses TRBV5-1 and TRBJ2-3; 7 bases match TRBD1. The germline CDR1 and CDR2 sequences are SGHRS and YFSETQ. J lost 6 bases, V lost 3 bases, and 4 bases had no gene match. The CDR3 length is 13 residues. CDR3 loop: CASSSTGVDTQYF. The CDR3 nucleotides are TGCGCCAGCAGCTCTACAGGGGTGGATACGCAGTATTTT.

The chain's CDR3 is CASSKARGLAGGTGANVLTF. CDR3 sequence (DNA): TGTGCCAGCAGCAAAGCCCGAGGGTTAGCGGGGGGTACTGGGGCCAACGTCCTGACTTTC. V usage is TRBV4-2 and J usage is TRBJ2-6; 10 bases agree with TRBD2. With V trimmed by 5 bases and J by 2 bases, 15 bases remained unmatched. The CDR3 sequence is 20 residues long. The germline CDR1 and CDR2 sequences are LGHNA and YNFKEQ.

The V call is TRBV5-1, the J call TRBJ2-5, with D possibly matching TRBD1 (6 bases). V shed 4 bases and J shed 5 bases, with 15 bases lying between them. The CDR3 runs to 14 residues. Per germline, CDR1 SGHRS and CDR2 YFSETQ. The CDR3 protein is CASSPGAPRETQYF. CDR3 DNA sequence: TGCGCCAGCAGCCCAGGGGCTCCTCGGGAGACCCAGTACTTC.

The chain is built from TRBV5-4 and TRBJ2-4; D possibly corresponds to TRBD2 (7 bases). Germline CDR1 SGHNT, CDR2 YYREEE (reference sequence). This CDR3 is 18 amino acids long. V dropped 1 base and J dropped 0 bases, with 17 bases sitting between them. CDR3 in amino acids: CASSLWGGGGIAKNIQYF. The DNA for the CDR3 is TGTGCCAGCAGCTTGTGGGGCGGGGGCGGAATAGCCAAAAACATTCAGTACTTC.

This clone was counted once. The chain uses TRBV10-3 and TRBJ1-2; TRBD1 agrees at 9 bases. CDR3 length: 14 amino acids. V lost 0 bases to trimming and J lost 7 bases; unmatched junction nucleotides: 3. Germline CDR1 ENHRY, CDR2 SYGVKD. CDR3 in DNA: TGTGCCATCAGTGAGTCATCGGACAGGGGTGGCTACACCTTC. Protein: CAISESSDRGGYTF.

The rearrangement links TRBV25-1 to TRBJ2-7; 7 bases agree with TRBD1. The J segment lost 1 base and the V segment lost 4 bases, leaving 13 bases of the junction unmatched. This CDR3 is built from 17 residues. Germline-derived CDR1 and CDR2 are MGHDK and SYGVNS. CDR3 DNA: TGTGCCAGCAGTGCAGCCGCCGGGACAGTTTTTTCCTACGAGCAGTACTTC. It yields the protein CASSAAAGTVFSYEQYF.

The gene calls are TRBV3-1 (or the pseudogene TRBV3-2) and TRBJ2-1; 8 bases align to TRBD1. Trimming at V came to 3 bases and at J to 9 bases, leaving 7 bases not matched to a gene. The CDR3 runs to 14 residues. CDR1 is LGHDT and CDR2 is YNNKEL in the germline V gene (reference sequence). CDR3: CASSHLQGATEQFF. The CDR3, as DNA: TGTGCCAGCAGCCATCTTCAGGGGGCCACTGAGCAGTTCTTC.